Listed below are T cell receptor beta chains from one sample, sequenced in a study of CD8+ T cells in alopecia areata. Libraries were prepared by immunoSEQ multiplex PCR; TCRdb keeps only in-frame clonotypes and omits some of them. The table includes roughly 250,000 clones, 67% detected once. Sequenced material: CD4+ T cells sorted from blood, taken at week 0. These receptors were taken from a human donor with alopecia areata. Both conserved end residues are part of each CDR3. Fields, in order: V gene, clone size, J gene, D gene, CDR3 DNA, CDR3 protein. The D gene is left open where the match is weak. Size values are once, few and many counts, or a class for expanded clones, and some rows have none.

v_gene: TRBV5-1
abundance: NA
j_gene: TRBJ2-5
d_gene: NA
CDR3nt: TGCGCCAGCAGCCTCATCTCGCGTAGACAAGAGACCCAGTACTTC
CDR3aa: CASSLISRRQETQYF

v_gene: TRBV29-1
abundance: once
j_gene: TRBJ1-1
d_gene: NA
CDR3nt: TGCAGCGTTGATTACGGGGTAGCTTTCTTT
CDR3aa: CSVDYGVAFF

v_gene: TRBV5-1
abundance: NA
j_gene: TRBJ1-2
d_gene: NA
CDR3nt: TGCGCCAGCAGTGTCCAGGGAGCTAACTATGGCTACACCTTC
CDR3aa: CASSVQGANYGYTF

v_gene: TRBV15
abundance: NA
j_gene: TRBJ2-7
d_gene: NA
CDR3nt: TGTGCCACCAGCAGAGGCGTGTCAGACCGGGTCGAGCAGTACTTC
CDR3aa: CATSRGVSDRVEQYF

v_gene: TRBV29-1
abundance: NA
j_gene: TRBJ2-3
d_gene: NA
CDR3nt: TGCAGCGTCCGCCAGGGAGTTGATACGCAGTATTTT
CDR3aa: CSVRQGVDTQYF

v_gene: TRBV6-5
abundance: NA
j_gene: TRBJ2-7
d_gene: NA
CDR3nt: TGTGCCAGCAGTTACAGGCGGAGCTCCTACGAGCAGTACTTC
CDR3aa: CASSYRRSSYEQYF

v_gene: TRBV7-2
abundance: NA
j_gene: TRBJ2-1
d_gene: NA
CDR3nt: TGTGCCAGCAGCTGGACAGTTACAGCTGAGCAGTTCTTC
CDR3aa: CASSWTVTAEQFF

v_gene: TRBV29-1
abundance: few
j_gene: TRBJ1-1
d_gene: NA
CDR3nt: TGCAGCGTTGAACCCAGGGGTACTGAAGCTTTCTTT
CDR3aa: CSVEPRGTEAFF

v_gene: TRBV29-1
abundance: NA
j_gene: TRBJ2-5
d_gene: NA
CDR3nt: TGCAGCGTTGATGAGGGGATCCAAGAGACCCAGTACTTC
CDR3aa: CSVDEGIQETQYF

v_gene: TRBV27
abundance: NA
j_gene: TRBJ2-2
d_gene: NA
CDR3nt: TGTGCCGGGGGGGCAGCGAACACCGGGGAGCTGTTTTTT
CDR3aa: CAGGAANTGELFF

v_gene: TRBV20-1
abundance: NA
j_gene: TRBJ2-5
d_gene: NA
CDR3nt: TGCAGTGCTCTGGGGGAGACCCAGTACTTC
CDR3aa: CSALGETQYF

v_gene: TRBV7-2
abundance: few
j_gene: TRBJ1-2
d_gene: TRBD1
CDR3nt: TGTGCCAGCAGCTTACTGACAGGGTTTGGCGGCTACACCTTC
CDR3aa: CASSLLTGFGGYTF

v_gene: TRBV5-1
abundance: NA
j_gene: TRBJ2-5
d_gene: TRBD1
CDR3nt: TGCGCCAGCAGCTATGGGACAGACGAGACCCAGTACTTC
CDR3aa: CASSYGTDETQYF

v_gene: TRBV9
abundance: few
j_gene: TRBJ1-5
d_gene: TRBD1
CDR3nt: TGTGCCAGCAGCGCGACAGGGCCCCGCGACTTATATAGCAATCAGCCCCAGCATTTT
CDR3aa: CASSATGPRDLYSNQPQHF